This T cell receptor beta chain came from a study of cytomegalovirus exposure and HLA in healthy donors. Study-level results: Researchers catalogued roughly 150 TCR beta chains as cytomegalovirus-associated.

With 60 Vbeta and 13 Jbeta primers, the PCR was carried out. Generated by immunoSEQ multiplex PCR, the TCRdb table keeps only in-frame clones and is missing some. The sample consists of tens of thousands of clones, under 9% of them appearing once. The CDR3 extends over 19 amino acids. In germline, CDR1 is ENHRY, CDR2 SYGVKD. Trimming took off 3 bases at V and 1 base at J, with 21 bases between the two ends. Of note for this clone: Its target is not known.

This clonotype originated in a man in his fifties or sixties in good health and CMV-seronegative. V gene TRBV10-3 combines with J gene TRBJ2-2; D not certain. Sequenced sample: PBMCs. CDR3 nucleotide sequence: TGTGCCATCAGTGACCCGACAAAATCCCACGGATTGAACACCGGGGAGCTGTTTTTT. As protein: CAISDPTKSHGLNTGELFF.